The clone carrying this T cell receptor beta chain was observed many times. Antigen specificity is unknown. Then a second PCR, running about 6 to 11 cycles, was carried out with a sample-barcoded 5' primer and a J-beta primer mix. TCRdb processed the 5' RACE reads anew with MiXCR; each CDR3 protein has one entry. The data show 650,000 to 800,000 distinct CDR3 sequences, about 42% seen once. This CDR3 is built from 15 residues. The V end lost 3 bases, the J end lost 2 bases, and 13 bases lay between the germline ends. CDR1 is SGHNT, CDR2 YYREEE, per germline (reference sequence). The data stem from a study of blood T cells in healthy people across ages. General study points: Older individuals had lower TCR beta diversity per million T cells (the decline was roughly linear).

This rearrangement joins TRBV5-4 to TRBJ2-3, with D perhaps matching TRBD2 (6 bases). The specimen was blood. The receptor comes from a man aged 55 to 69 in good health. As DNA, the CDR3 is TGTGCCAGCAGCTCCCCAGGCGGGGCCACAGATACGCAGTATTTT. It yields the protein CASSSPGGATDTQYF.